The rows below give T cell receptor beta chains drawn from one sample of a study of CD8 T cells in Susac syndrome. One entry per CDR3 protein, called by TCRdb with MiXCR from the immunoSEQ multiplex PCR reads. In the table there are 150,000 to 250,000 distinct CDR3 sequences, 90% to 95% of which are singletons. What was sequenced was CD4+ T cells from PBMCs. Source of these receptors: a human donor with multiple sclerosis. Both conserved end residues are part of each CDR3. The D gene is left open where the match is weak. The size entry is marked missing in some rows and otherwise reads once, few, many or a size class.

d_call: TRBD1
j_call: TRBJ2-6
clone_size: -
v_call: TRBV9
cdr3_aa: CASSVGQGTSGANVLTF
cdr3_nt: TGTGCCAGCAGCGTAGGACAGGGAACCTCTGGGGCCAACGTCCTGACTTTC

d_call: TRBD2
j_call: TRBJ2-2
clone_size: once
v_call: TRBV11-2
cdr3_aa: CASSTGGLAGMNTGELFF
cdr3_nt: TGTGCCAGCAGCACAGGGGGACTAGCGGGAATGAACACCGGGGAGCTGTTTTTT

d_call: -
j_call: TRBJ2-2
clone_size: -
v_call: TRBV6-5
cdr3_aa: CASSYSFSGELFF
cdr3_nt: TGTGCCAGCAGTTACTCGTTTTCTGGGGAGCTGTTTTTT

d_call: -
j_call: TRBJ2-3
clone_size: -
v_call: TRBV29-1
cdr3_aa: CSGTENTDTQYF
cdr3_nt: TGCAGCGGGACAGAGAACACAGATACGCAGTATTTT

d_call: -
j_call: TRBJ1-5
clone_size: -
v_call: TRBV6-5
cdr3_aa: CASSYSWGERGNQPQHF
cdr3_nt: TGTGCCAGCAGTTACTCTTGGGGAGAAAGGGGCAATCAGCCCCAGCATTTT

d_call: -
j_call: TRBJ2-5
clone_size: -
v_call: TRBV2
cdr3_aa: CASSVLGETQYF
cdr3_nt: TGTGCCAGCAGCGTACTTGGGGAGACCCAGTACTTC

d_call: TRBD2
j_call: TRBJ2-5
clone_size: few
v_call: TRBV11-2
cdr3_aa: CASSSSGRETQYF
cdr3_nt: TGTGCCAGCAGCTCTAGCGGGAGGGAGACCCAGTACTTC

d_call: -
j_call: TRBJ1-3
clone_size: -
v_call: TRBV30
cdr3_aa: CAWSVLETIYF
cdr3_nt: TGTGCCTGGAGTGTACTGGAGACCATATATTTT

d_call: TRBD1
j_call: TRBJ2-3
clone_size: -
v_call: TRBV27
cdr3_aa: CASKGQGTDTQYF
cdr3_nt: TGTGCCAGCAAGGGACAGGGCACAGATACGCAGTATTTT

d_call: -
j_call: TRBJ2-5
clone_size: -
v_call: TRBV4-1
cdr3_aa: CASSDTRGRQETQYF
cdr3_nt: TGCGCCAGCAGCGATACTAGGGGCAGGCAAGAGACCCAGTACTTC

d_call: TRBD2
j_call: TRBJ2-7
clone_size: -
v_call: TRBV19
cdr3_aa: CASNRKGGLAESYEQYF
cdr3_nt: TGTGCCAGTAATCGCAAGGGAGGACTAGCCGAATCCTACGAGCAGTACTTC

d_call: -
j_call: TRBJ2-3
clone_size: -
v_call: TRBV2
cdr3_aa: CASRDKVSTDTQYF
cdr3_nt: TGTGCCAGCCGGGACAAAGTGAGCACAGATACGCAGTATTTT

d_call: -
j_call: TRBJ1-3
clone_size: -
v_call: TRBV14
cdr3_aa: CASSPPEEGNTIYF
cdr3_nt: TGTGCCAGCAGCCCGCCGGAGGAGGGAAACACCATATATTTT

d_call: -
j_call: TRBJ1-2
clone_size: -
v_call: TRBV3-1
cdr3_aa: CASTRQGSNYGYTF
cdr3_nt: TGTGCCAGCACCCGGCAGGGGAGTAACTATGGCTACACCTTC

d_call: -
j_call: TRBJ2-7
clone_size: -
v_call: TRBV5-1
cdr3_aa: CASSLGGYEQYF
cdr3_nt: TGTGCCAGCAGTCTCGGGGGCTACGAGCAGTACTTC

d_call: -
j_call: TRBJ2-3
clone_size: -
v_call: TRBV7-9
cdr3_aa: CASSAGTNSYTDTQYF
cdr3_nt: TGTGCCAGCAGCGCCGGGACAAACTCGTACACAGATACGCAGTATTTT

d_call: -
j_call: TRBJ2-7
clone_size: -
v_call: TRBV7-8
cdr3_aa: CASSQGGGFYEQYF
cdr3_nt: TGTGCCAGCAGCCAAGGAGGCGGATTCTACGAGCAGTACTTC

d_call: -
j_call: TRBJ1-1
clone_size: -
v_call: TRBV29-1
cdr3_aa: CSGAVSEAFF
cdr3_nt: TGCAGCGGAGCGGTGTCTGAAGCTTTCTTT

d_call: -
j_call: TRBJ2-5
clone_size: -
v_call: TRBV20-1
cdr3_aa: CSAIMGETQYF
cdr3_nt: TGCAGTGCTATAATGGGGGAGACCCAGTACTTC

d_call: -
j_call: TRBJ1-1
clone_size: -
v_call: TRBV3-1
cdr3_aa: CASSQGTGGNTEAFF
cdr3_nt: TGTGCCAGCAGCCAAGGGACGGGGGGGAACACTGAAGCTTTCTTT

d_call: -
j_call: TRBJ2-7
clone_size: -
v_call: TRBV27
cdr3_aa: CASRGLQITGEQYF
cdr3_nt: TGTGCCAGCAGGGGCCTCCAGATTACTGGGGAGCAGTACTTC